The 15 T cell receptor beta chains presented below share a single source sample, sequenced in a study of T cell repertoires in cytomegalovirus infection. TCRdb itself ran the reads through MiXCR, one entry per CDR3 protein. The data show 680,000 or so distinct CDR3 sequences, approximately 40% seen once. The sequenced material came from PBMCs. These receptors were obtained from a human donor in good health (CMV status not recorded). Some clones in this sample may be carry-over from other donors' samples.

CDR3 nucleotides: TGTGCCATCGAAGAGGGGACAGGGGGTTTCGAGCAGTACTTC. This codes for CAIEEGTGGFEQYF. The J gene is TRBJ2-7, the V gene TRBV10-3; 11 bases agree with TRBD1. Germline V gene lookup returns CDR1 ENHRY and CDR2 SYGVKD. This CDR3 is built from 14 residues. The junction had 9 bases not matched to a gene; V was cut back by 8 bases and J by 6 bases.

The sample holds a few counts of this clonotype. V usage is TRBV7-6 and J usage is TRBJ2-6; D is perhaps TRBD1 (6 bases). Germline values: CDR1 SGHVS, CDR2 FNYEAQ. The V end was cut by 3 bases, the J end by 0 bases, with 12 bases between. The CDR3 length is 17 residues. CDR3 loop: CASSFQGKSSGANVLTF. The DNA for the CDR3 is TGTGCCAGCAGCTTTCAGGGGAAAAGCTCTGGGGCCAACGTCCTGACTTTC.

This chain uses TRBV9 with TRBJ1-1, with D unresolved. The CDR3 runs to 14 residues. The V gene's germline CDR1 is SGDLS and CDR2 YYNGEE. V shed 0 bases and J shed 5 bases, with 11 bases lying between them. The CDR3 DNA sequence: TGTGCCAGCAGCGTAGGAGGTATTCGGACTGAAGCTTTCTTT. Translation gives CASSVGGIRTEAFF.

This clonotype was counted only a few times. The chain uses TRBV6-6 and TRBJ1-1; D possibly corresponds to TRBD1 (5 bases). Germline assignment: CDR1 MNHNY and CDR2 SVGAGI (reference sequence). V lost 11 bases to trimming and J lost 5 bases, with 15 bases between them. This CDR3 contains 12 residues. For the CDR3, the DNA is TGTGCCGCGGTTGGGGGGGGGACTGAAGCTTTCTTT. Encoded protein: CAAVGGGTEAFF.

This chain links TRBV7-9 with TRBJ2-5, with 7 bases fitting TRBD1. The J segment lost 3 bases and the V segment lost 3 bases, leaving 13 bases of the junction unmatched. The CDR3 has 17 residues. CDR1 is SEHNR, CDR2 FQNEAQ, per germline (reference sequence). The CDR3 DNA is TGTGCCAGCAGCTTGACTTTAAACGGGACAGCAAAAGAGACCCAGTACTTC. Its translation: CASSLTLNGTAKETQYF. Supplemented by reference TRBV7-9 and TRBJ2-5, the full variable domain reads DTGVSQNPRHKITKRGQNVTFRCDPISEHNRLYWYRQTLGQGPEFLTYFQNEAQLEKSRLLSDRFSAERPKGSFSTLEIQRTEQGDSAMYLCASSLTLNGTAKETQYFGPGTRLLVL.

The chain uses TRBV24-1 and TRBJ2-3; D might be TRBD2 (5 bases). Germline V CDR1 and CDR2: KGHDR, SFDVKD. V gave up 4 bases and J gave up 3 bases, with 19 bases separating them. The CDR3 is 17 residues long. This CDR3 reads CATSDRGPAAITDTQYF. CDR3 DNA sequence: TGTGCCACCAGTGACCGCGGACCAGCGGCCATTACAGATACGCAGTATTTT.

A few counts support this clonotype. The CDR3 protein is CASSLEGSTNYGYTF. DNA of the CDR3: TGTGCCAGCAGCTTAGAGGGCTCGACTAACTATGGCTACACCTTC. The chain combines TRBV11-2 with TRBJ1-2; D gene unclear. Germline V gives CDR1 SGHAT, CDR2 FQNNGV. The CDR3 runs 15 residues. Trimming removed 0 bases at V and 0 bases at J, with 8 bases between.

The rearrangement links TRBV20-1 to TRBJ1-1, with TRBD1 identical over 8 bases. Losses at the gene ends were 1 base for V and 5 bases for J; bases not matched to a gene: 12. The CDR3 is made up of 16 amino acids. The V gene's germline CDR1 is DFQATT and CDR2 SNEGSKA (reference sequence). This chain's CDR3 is CSARGTGFAERTEAFF. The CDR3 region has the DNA TGCAGTGCTAGAGGGACAGGGTTCGCGGAGAGGACTGAAGCTTTCTTT.

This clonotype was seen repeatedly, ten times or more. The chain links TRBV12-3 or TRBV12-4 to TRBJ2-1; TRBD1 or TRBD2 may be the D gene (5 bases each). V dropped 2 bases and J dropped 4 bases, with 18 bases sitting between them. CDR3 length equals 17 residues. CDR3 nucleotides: TGTGCCAGCAGTTTACCAGTGAATCGGGACCTATACAATGAGCAGTTCTTC. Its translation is CASSLPVNRDLYNEQFF.

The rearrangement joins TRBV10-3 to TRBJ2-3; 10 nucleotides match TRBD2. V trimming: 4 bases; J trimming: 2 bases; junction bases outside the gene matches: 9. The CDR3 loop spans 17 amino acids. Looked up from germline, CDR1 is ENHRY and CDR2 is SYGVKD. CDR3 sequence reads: CAISGPGLASSTDTQYF. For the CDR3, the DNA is TGTGCCATCAGTGGCCCGGGACTAGCGTCTTCCACAGATACGCAGTATTTT.

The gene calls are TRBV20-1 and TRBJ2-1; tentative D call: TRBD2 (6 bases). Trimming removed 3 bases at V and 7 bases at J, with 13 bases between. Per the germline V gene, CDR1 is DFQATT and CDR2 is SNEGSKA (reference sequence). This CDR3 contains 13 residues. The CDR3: CSASSGAGNEQFF. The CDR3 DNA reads TGCAGTGCTAGTTCGGGAGCGGGTAATGAGCAGTTCTTC.

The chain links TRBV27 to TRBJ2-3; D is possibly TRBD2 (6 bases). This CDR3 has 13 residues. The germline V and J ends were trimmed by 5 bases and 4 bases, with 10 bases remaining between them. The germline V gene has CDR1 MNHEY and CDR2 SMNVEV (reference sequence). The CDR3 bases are TGTGCCAGCAGTCGACTAGAGGCAGATACGCAGTATTTT. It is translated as CASSRLEADTQYF.

CDR3 sequence (DNA): TGTGCCAGTAGCCGGACTCTGGGCTATGAGCAGTTCTTC. Protein sequence: CASSRTLGYEQFF. V and J are TRBV19 and TRBJ2-1; the D gene is possibly TRBD2 (5 bases). The germline V and J ends were trimmed by 6 bases and 8 bases, with 14 bases remaining between them. This CDR3 is 13 amino acids long. Germline loops: CDR1 LNHDA, CDR2 SQIVND (reference sequence).

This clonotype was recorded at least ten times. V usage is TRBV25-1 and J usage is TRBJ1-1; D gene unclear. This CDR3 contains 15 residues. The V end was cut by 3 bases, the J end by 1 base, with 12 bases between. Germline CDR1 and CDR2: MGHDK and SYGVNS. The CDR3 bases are TGTGCCAGCAGTGACAGACACGGCGGGAACACTGAAGCTTTCTTT. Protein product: CASSDRHGGNTEAFF.

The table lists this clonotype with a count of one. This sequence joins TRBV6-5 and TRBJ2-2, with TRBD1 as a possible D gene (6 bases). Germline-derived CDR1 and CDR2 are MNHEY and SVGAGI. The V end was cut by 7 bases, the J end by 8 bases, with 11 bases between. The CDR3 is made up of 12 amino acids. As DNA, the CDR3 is TGTGCCAGCAAAATAGGGGGAGGGGAGCTGTTTTTT. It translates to CASKIGGGELFF.